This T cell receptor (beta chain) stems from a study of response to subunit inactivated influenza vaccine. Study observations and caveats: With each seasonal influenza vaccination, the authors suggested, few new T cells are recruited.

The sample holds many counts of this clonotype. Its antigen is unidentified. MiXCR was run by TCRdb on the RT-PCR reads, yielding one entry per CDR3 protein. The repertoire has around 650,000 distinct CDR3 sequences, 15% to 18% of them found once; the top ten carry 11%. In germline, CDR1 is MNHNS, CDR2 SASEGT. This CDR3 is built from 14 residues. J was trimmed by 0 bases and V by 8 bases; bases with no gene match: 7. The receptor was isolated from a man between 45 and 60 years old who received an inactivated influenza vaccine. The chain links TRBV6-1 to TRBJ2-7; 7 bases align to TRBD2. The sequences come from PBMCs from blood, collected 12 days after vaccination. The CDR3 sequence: CASGEGRVSYEQYF. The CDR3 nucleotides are TGTGCCAGCGGGGAGGGCAGGGTCTCCTACGAGCAGTACTTC.